This record covers a single T cell receptor beta chain. The target antigen is unknown. V lost 1 base to trimming and J lost 6 bases; unmatched junction nucleotides: 6. The germline CDR1 and CDR2 sequences are MNHNS and SASEGT. CDR3 length: 15 amino acids. The data derive from a study of cytomegalovirus exposure and HLA in healthy donors. In the study overall: Earlier sequencing of approximately 200 million T cells yielded about 120 million unique TCR beta sequences. Clustering assigned 81% of the approximately 430 genotyped donors to the Caucasian-associated ancestry cluster.

General observations from the study: A previous analysis found most TCR beta V segments productive roughly 87% or roughly 30% of the time. Presence/absence results assume similar sequencing depth per donor, which may not hold.

Vbeta (60) and Jbeta (13) primers were used in the PCR. The method was immunoSEQ multiplex PCR; TCRdb's version includes in-frame clones alone and lacks a portion of them. The sample yields approximately 30,000 clones, about 60% seen once. The chain recombines TRBV6-1 with TRBJ2-1, with 7 nucleotides matching TRBD2. This TCR came from a man aged 45-65 years in good health and CMV-seropositive. The source material was PBMCs. In DNA form, the CDR3 reads TGTGCCAGCAGTGAAGTGAGCGGGGCCGTCAATGAGCAGTTCTTC. It specifies CASSEVSGAVNEQFF.